This T cell receptor (beta chain) is drawn from a study of cytomegalovirus exposure and HLA in healthy donors. Study-level information: In terms of ancestry, the Caucasian-associated cluster contained more than 65% of the 300 to 400 genotyped donors.

V gave up 5 bases and J gave up 7 bases; unmatched junction bases: 9. There are 15 residues in the CDR3. Germline CDR1 is MNHEY and CDR2 is SVGAGI. PCR employed 60 Vbeta and 13 Jbeta primers. Data came from immunoSEQ multiplex PCR; TCRdb stores just in-frame clones and leaves some out. The table shows 120,000 to 150,000 clones, with approximately 81% occurring only once. Material for sequencing was PBMCs. This TCR was sampled from a boy between 2 and 10 years old in good health and CMV-seronegative. V and J are TRBV6-5 and TRBJ2-1; 9 bases agree with TRBD1. CDR3 amino acids: CASSRTGARANEQFF. The CDR3 region has the DNA TGTGCCAGCAGTAGGACAGGGGCTCGGGCAAATGAGCAGTTCTTC.